Shown below are 20 T cell receptor beta chains from a single sample sequenced in a study of shared clonotypes between healthy human individuals (dated by TCRdb to about 2020). For the CD8 naive samples, CD45RO-negative cells were positively selected for CCR7, yielding a CD45RA+CCR7+ population from which TemRA cells were excluded. The library was generated by the immunoSEQ multiplex PCR assay. TCRdb provides this immuneACCESS table in a form limited to in-frame rearrangements. Some clones are lacking; in checked studies, under half of them reflect an unresolved V gene, and why the rest are absent is not known. This sample lists about 820,000 clones; roughly 92% were detected once. Approximately 25% of the sample comes from the top ten. Specimen: naive CD8+ T cells sorted from blood. The sample's cell subset or site, from its label and the paper: CD45RA+CCR7+. These receptors originate from a man aged 25-45 years in good health.

Comments on this clone: One base away lies a much larger clone, so this may be a sequencing read error. This rearrangement joins TRBV6-5 to TRBJ2-3; D not resolved. The CDR3 has 12 amino acids. Trimming left V 4 bases short and J 5 bases short, with 7 bases between. The germline CDR1 and CDR2 sequences are MNHEY and SVGAGI. CDR3 sequence: CASSLIGDTQYF. The CDR3 DNA reads TGTGCCAGCAGTTTAATAGGAGATACGCAGTATTTT.

As for this clone: Other DNA sequences of this sample code for an identical CDR3. The rearrangement uses TRBV29-1 and TRBJ2-7; 8 bases are a match to TRBD1. Germline CDR1 SQVTM, CDR2 ANQGSEA. The CDR3 has 14 amino acids. The V gene end was trimmed by 3 bases and the J gene end by 2 bases; junction bases not matched to a gene: 6. The CDR3 sequence: CSVDLGQGPYEQYF. DNA for the CDR3: TGCAGCGTTGACCTAGGACAGGGCCCCTACGAGCAGTACTTC.

The genes are TRBV4-1 and TRBJ2-7, with 11 bases identical to TRBD2. CDR1 is MGHRA and CDR2 is YSYEKL in the germline V gene. The junction had 15 bases not matched to a gene; V was cut back by 4 bases and J by 4 bases. This CDR3 contains 18 residues. CDR3 DNA sequence: TGCGCCAGCAGCCGGCAGGGTGCTAGCGGGAGGATCGCGTACGAGCAGTACTTC. Its protein product is CASSRQGASGRIAYEQYF.

The rearrangement uses TRBV19 and TRBJ1-1, with unresolved D. The germline gives CDR1 LNHDA, CDR2 SQIVND (reference sequence). The CDR3 extends over 15 amino acids. Deletions cut 5 bases from V and 4 bases from J, with 17 bases between. CDR3: CASSGRAAVLTEAFF. CDR3 nucleotide sequence: TGTGCCAGTAGTGGCCGGGCCGCGGTCCTCACTGAAGCTTTCTTT.

For the CDR3, the DNA is TGTGCCAGTAGTATGCCAGGGTACAATGAGCAGTTCTTC. It translates to CASSMPGYNEQFF. This chain uses TRBV19 with TRBJ2-1, with D perhaps TRBD1 (5 bases). The CDR3 totals 13 residues. Germline CDR1 reads LNHDA; CDR2 reads SQIVND (reference sequence). Trimming stripped 3 bases from V and 4 bases from J, with 7 bases between.

V and J are TRBV15 and TRBJ2-2; D uncertain. V was clipped by 0 bases and J by 5 bases, with 7 bases between them. The CDR3 is 14 amino acids. Germline CDR1 LNHNV, CDR2 YYDKDF (reference sequence). The DNA for the CDR3 is TGTGCCACCAGCAGAGATAAGAGAACCGGGGAGCTGTTTTTT. Translation: CATSRDKRTGELFF.

The chain carries TRBV7-9 and TRBJ2-7, with 8 bases lining up with TRBD2. J lost 2 bases, V lost 3 bases, and 3 bases had no gene match. Germline V lookup: CDR1 SEHNR, CDR2 FQNEAQ (reference sequence). This CDR3 has 14 residues. CDR3 DNA sequence: TGTGCCAGCAGCTTTAGCGGGACCCCCTACGAGCAGTACTTC. It specifies CASSFSGTPYEQYF.

The chain is built from TRBV23-1 and TRBJ1-4; 9 bases line up with TRBD1. TRBV23-1 is assigned to the ORF class and has an uncertain function. V lost 4 bases to trimming and J lost 8 bases; unmatched junction nucleotides: 8. This CDR3 contains 15 residues. The CDR3 bases are TGCGCCAGCAGTCCGCAGGGGACAGGGCGGGAAAAACTGTTTTTT. Its protein product is CASSPQGTGREKLFF.

The gene calls are TRBV7-6 and TRBJ2-7; tentatively, D is TRBD2 (6 bases). V was trimmed by 4 bases and J by 4 bases, leaving 14 bases between them. Germline loops: CDR1 SGHVS, CDR2 FNYEAQ. This CDR3 comprises 14 residues. CDR3 sequence: CASSSMGGGYEQYF. In nucleotides, the CDR3 is TGTGCCAGCAGCTCGATGGGAGGAGGGTACGAGCAGTACTTC.

The CDR3 sequence is CASSVPGGASEQFF. Here the CDR3 DNA reads TGTGCCAGCAGTGTCCCCGGGGGGGCATCCGAGCAGTTCTTC. V and J are TRBV2 and TRBJ2-1, with TRBD2 matching over 8 bases. Trimming cost V 4 bases and J 10 bases; bases outside gene matches: 9. The CDR3 has 14 amino acids. CDR1 SNHLY and CDR2 FYNNEI come from the germline V gene.

V is TRBV28 and J is TRBJ2-7; no clear D gene. V was trimmed by 3 bases and J by 0 bases, leaving 12 bases between them. This CDR3 is built from 15 residues. Looked up from germline, CDR1 is MDHEN and CDR2 is SYDVKM. The CDR3 region is CASSFSQINSYEQYF. CDR3 in DNA: TGTGCCAGCAGTTTCTCACAGATCAACTCCTACGAGCAGTACTTC.

The J gene is TRBJ2-7, the V gene TRBV28, with 7 bases identical to TRBD1. Germline V gives CDR1 MDHEN, CDR2 SYDVKM. CDR3 length: 15 residues. With V trimmed by 4 bases and J by 6 bases, 12 bases remained unmatched. The CDR3: CASSWGQSGFSEQYF. CDR3 coding DNA: TGTGCCAGCAGTTGGGGACAGTCCGGGTTTTCCGAGCAGTACTTC.

The genes are TRBV4-3 and TRBJ2-1; the D gene is possibly TRBD1 (6 bases). Trimming took 0 bases from V and 6 from J, leaving 18 bases between them. Germline-derived CDR1 and CDR2 are LGHNA and YSLEER. CDR3 length equals 17 residues. Here the CDR3 reads CASSQDESGAILNEQFF. For the CDR3, the DNA is TGCGCCAGCAGCCAAGATGAGTCAGGGGCGATCCTCAATGAGCAGTTCTTC.

V is TRBV15 and J is TRBJ2-3; D uncertain. Germline V lookup: CDR1 LNHNV, CDR2 YYDKDF (reference sequence). This CDR3 spans 16 amino acids. Between the trimmed V and J ends, which lost 4 bases and 0 bases, there was a span of 14 bases. Here the CDR3 DNA reads TGTGCCACCAGCAATCCAAAAGCCTCTAGCACAGATACGCAGTATTTT. As protein: CATSNPKASSTDTQYF. The variable domain in full, completed from reference TRBV15 and TRBJ2-3, reads DAMVIQNPRYQVTQFGKPVTLSCSQTLNHNVMYWYQQKSSQAPKLLFHYYDKDFNNEADTPDNFQSRRPNTSFCFLDIRSPGLGDTAMYLCATSNPKASSTDTQYFGPGTRLTVL.

V gene TRBV7-2 combines with J gene TRBJ2-7; D is tentatively TRBD1 or TRBD2 (5 bases each). This CDR3 is 14 amino acids long. Per germline, CDR1 SGHTA and CDR2 FQGNSA. V was clipped by 4 bases and J by 0 bases, with 10 bases between them. The CDR3 sequence: CASSSTGTSYEQYF. The CDR3 DNA follows: TGTGCCAGCAGCTCGACCGGGACCTCCTACGAGCAGTACTTC.

The chain links TRBV2 to TRBJ2-7; TRBD2 matches at 13 bases. Germline-derived CDR1 and CDR2 are SNHLY and FYNNEI. This CDR3 comprises 17 residues. After removal of 5 bases from V and 0 bases from J, the junction contained 7 bases not matched to a gene. CDR3 coding DNA: TGTGCCAGCAGTTTTCCCGGGACTAGCGGGAACTCCTACGAGCAGTACTTC. Its translation is CASSFPGTSGNSYEQYF. Complete variable domain (other parts from reference TRBV2 and TRBJ2-7): EPEVTQTPSHQVTQMGQEVILRCVPISNHLYFYWYRQILGQKVEFLVSFYNNEISEKSEIFDDQFSVERPDGSNFTLKIRSTKLEDSAMYFCASSFPGTSGNSYEQYFGPGTRLTVT.

The table lists this clone with a few counts. The chain links TRBV7-8 to TRBJ2-1, with 9 nucleotides matching TRBD2. The CDR3 spans 15 residues. Germline V gene data show CDR1 as SGHVS and CDR2 as FQNEAQ. V lost 1 base and J lost 2; bases outside the gene matches: 0. CDR3: CASSLGGRAYNEQFF. The CDR3 nucleotides read TGTGCCAGCAGCTTAGGCGGGAGGGCCTACAATGAGCAGTTCTTC. The variable domain in full, completed from reference TRBV7-8 and TRBJ2-1, reads GAGVSQSPRYKVAKRGQDVALRCDPISGHVSLFWYQQALGQGPEFLTYFQNEAQLDKSGLPSDRFFAERPEGSVSTLKIQRTQQEDSAVYLCASSLGGRAYNEQFFGPGTRLTVL.

The CDR3 protein is CASRRLMSYEQYF. CDR3 DNA: TGTGCCAGCAGAAGACTGATGTCCTACGAGCAGTACTTC. V and J are TRBV6-1 and TRBJ2-7; the D is unclear. The CDR3 has 13 amino acids. The V and J ends lost 6 bases and 1 base respectively, with 10 bases between them. The germline V gene encodes CDR1 MNHNS and CDR2 SASEGT.

A few counts support this clone. The chain recombines TRBV14 with TRBJ1-1; D remains unclear. There are 14 residues in the CDR3. CDR1 and CDR2 (germline): SGHDN, FVKESK. Trimming removed 0 bases from V and 0 bases from J, with 5 bases in between. The CDR3: CASSQESVNTEAFF. The DNA for the CDR3 is TGTGCCAGCAGCCAAGAGTCAGTGAACACTGAAGCTTTCTTT.

For this clone: This same CDR3 is encoded by further DNA sequences in the sample. The rearrangement links TRBV29-1 to TRBJ1-1; D unresolved. Germline V CDR1 and CDR2: SQVTM, ANQGSEA. Trimming shortened V by 0 bases and J by 0 bases, and 5 bases separated the two germline ends. This CDR3 contains 13 residues. Here the CDR3 reads CSVEDLVNTEAFF. The CDR3 nucleotides are TGCAGCGTTGAAGATCTCGTGAACACTGAAGCTTTCTTT. Full variable domain (remainder filled in from reference TRBV29-1 and TRBJ1-1): SAVISQKPSRDICQRGTSLTIQCQVDSQVTMMFWYRQQPGQSLTLIATANQGSEATYESGFVIDKFPISRPNLTFSTLTVSNMSPEDSSIYLCSVEDLVNTEAFFGQGTRLTVV.